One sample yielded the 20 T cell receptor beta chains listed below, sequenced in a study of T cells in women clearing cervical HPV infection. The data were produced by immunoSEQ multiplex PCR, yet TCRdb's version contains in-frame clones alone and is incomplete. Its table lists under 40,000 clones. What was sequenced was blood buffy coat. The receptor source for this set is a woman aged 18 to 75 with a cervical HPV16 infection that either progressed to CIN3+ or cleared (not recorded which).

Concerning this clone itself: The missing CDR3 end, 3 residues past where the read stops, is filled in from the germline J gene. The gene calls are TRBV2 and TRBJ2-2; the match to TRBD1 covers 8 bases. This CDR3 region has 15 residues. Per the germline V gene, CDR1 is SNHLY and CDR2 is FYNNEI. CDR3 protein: CASSFQGATNEKLFF. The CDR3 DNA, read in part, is TGTGCCAGCAGCTTCCAGGGGGCAACTAATGAAAAG.

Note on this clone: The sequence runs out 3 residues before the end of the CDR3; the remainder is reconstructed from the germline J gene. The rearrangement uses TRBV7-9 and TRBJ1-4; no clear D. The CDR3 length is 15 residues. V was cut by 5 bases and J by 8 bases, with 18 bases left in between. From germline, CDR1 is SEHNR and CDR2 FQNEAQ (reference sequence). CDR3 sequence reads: CASSLRLGSGEKLFF. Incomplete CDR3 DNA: TGTGCCAGCAGCCTACGCTTGGGGAGCGGCGAAAAA. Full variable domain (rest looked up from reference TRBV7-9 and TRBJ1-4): DTGVSQNPRHKITKRGQNVTFRCDPISEHNRLYWYRQTLGQGPEFLTYFQNEAQLEKSRLLSDRFSAERPKGSFSTLEIQRTEQGDSAMYLCASSLRLGSGEKLFFGSGTQLSVL.

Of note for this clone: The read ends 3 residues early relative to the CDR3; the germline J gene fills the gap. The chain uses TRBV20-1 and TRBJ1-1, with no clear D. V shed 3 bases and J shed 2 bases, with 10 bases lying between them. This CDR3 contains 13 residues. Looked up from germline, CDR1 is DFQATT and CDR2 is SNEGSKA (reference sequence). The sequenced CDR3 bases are TGCAGTGCTAGTCACTTACGAAACACTGAA. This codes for CSASHLRNTE. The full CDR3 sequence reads CSASHLRNTEAFF.

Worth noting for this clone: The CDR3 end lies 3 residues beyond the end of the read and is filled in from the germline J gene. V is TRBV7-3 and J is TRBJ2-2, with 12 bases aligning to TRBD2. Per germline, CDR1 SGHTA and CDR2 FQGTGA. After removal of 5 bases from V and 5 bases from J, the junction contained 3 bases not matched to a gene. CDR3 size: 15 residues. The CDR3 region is CASSLGLAGTGELFF. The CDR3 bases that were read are TGTGCCAGCAGCCTGGGACTAGCGGGTACCGGGGAG.

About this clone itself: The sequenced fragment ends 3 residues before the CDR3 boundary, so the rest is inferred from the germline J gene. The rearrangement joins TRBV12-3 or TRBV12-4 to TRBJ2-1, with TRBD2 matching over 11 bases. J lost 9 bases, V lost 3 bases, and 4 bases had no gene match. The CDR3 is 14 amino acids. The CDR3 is CASSLWLAGGEQFF. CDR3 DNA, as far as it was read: TGTGCCAGCAGTTTGTGGCTAGCGGGAGGTGAG.

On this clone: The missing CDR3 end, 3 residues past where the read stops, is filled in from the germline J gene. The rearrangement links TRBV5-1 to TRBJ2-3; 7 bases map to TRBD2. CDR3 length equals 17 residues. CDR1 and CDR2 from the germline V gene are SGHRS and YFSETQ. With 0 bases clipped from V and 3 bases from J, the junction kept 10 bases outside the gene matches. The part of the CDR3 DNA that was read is TGCGCCAGCAGCTTGGAGGCTAGCGGTGGGAGGACAGATACG. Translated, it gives CASSLEASGGRTDT. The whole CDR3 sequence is CASSLEASGGRTDTQYF.

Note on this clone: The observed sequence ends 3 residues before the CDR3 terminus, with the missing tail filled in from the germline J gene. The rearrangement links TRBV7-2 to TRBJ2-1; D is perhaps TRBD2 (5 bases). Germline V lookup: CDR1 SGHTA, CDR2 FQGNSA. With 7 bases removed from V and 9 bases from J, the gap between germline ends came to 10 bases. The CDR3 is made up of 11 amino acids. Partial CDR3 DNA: TGTGCCAGCACCCTCGAGGGTGAG. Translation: CASTLEGE. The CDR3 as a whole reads CASTLEGEQFF. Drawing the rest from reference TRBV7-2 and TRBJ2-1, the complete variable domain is GAGVSQSPSNKVTEKGKDVELRCDPISGHTALYWYRQSLGQGLEFLIYFQGNSAPDKSGLPSDRFSAERTGGSVSTLTIQRTQQEDSAVYLCASTLEGEQFFGPGTRLTVL.

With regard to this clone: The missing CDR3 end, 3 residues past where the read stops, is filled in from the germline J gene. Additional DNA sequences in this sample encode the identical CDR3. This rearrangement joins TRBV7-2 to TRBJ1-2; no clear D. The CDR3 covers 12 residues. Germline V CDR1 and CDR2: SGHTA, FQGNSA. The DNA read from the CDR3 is TGTGCCAGCAGCCCTTTGTCAGATACC. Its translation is CASSPLSDT. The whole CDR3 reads CASSPLSDTYTF.

The CDR3 loop is CASSLSGGSYNEQFF. The sequenced CDR3 bases are TGTGCCAGCAGCCTTAGCGGGGGGTCCTACAATGAG. The chain joins TRBV7-3 to TRBJ2-1; 10 nucleotides align to TRBD2. The read terminates 3 residues ahead of where the CDR3 ends, so the germline J gene completes it. The CDR3 extends over 15 amino acids. V dropped 5 bases and J dropped 1; count of bases not matched to a gene: 2. The germline CDR1 and CDR2 sequences are SGHTA and FQGTGA. The variable domain in full, completed from reference TRBV7-3 and TRBJ2-1, reads GAGVSQTPSNKVTEKGKYVELRCDPISGHTALYWYRQSLGQGPEFLIYFQGTGAADDSGLPNDRFFAVRPEGSVSTLKIQRTERGDSAVYLCASSLSGGSYNEQFFGPGTRLTVL.

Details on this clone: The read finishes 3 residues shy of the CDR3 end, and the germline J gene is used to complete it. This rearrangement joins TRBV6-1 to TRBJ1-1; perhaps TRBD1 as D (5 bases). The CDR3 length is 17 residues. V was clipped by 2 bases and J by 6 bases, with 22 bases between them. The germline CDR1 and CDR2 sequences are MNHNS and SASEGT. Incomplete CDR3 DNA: TGTGCCAGCAGTGAAAGGGGCCTCCCGTTCCCATATCCTGAA. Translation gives CASSERGLPFPYPE. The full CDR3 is CASSERGLPFPYPEAFF.

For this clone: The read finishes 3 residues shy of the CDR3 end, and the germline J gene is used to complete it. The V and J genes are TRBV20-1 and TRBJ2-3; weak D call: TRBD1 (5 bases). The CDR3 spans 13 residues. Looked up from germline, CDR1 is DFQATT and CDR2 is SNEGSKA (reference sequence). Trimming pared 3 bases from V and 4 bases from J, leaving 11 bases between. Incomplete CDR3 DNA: TGCAGTGCTAGGGTCCAGGGCCCAGATACG. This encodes CSARVQGPDT. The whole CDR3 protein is CSARVQGPDTQYF.

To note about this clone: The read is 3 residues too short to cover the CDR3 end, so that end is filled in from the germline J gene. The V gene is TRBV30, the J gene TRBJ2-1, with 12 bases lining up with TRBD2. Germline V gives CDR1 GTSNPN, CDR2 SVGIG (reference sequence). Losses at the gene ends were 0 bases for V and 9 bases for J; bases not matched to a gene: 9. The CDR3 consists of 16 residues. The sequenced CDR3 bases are TGTGCCTGGAGTGTCCCGACTAGCGGGGGCCCTGGTGAG. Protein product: CAWSVPTSGGPGE. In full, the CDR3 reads CAWSVPTSGGPGEQFF.

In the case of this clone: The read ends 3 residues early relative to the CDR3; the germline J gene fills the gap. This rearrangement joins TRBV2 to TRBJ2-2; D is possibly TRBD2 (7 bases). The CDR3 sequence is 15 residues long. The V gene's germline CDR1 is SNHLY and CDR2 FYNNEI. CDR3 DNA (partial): TGTGCCAGCAATCTAAGGGGGGGCAATACTGAAAAG. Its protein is CASNLRGGNTEK. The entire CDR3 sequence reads CASNLRGGNTEKLFF.

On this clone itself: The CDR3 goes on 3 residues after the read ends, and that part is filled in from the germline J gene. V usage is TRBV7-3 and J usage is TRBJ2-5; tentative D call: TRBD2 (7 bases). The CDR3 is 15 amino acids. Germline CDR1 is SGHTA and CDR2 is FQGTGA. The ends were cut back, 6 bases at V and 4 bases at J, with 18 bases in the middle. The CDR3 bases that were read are TGTGCCAGCAGTTGGGGGGGCAGGGAAGGAGAGACC. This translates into CASSWGGREGET. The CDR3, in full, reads CASSWGGREGETQYF.

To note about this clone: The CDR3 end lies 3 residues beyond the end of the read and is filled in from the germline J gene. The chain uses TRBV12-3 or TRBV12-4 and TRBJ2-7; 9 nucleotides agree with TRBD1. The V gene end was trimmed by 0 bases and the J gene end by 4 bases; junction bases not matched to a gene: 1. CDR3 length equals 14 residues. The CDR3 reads CASSLAGQGYEQYF. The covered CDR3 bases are TGTGCCAGCAGTTTAGCGGGACAGGGATACGAG.

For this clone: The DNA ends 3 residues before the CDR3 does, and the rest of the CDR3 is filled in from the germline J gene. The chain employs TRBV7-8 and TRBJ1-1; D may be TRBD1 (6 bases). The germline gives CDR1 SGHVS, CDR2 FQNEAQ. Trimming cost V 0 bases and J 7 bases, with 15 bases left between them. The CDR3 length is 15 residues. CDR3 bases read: TGTGCCAGCAGCTTAGCAAGGCTAGGGGGAAGTGAA. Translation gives CASSLARLGGSE. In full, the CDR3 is CASSLARLGGSEAFF.

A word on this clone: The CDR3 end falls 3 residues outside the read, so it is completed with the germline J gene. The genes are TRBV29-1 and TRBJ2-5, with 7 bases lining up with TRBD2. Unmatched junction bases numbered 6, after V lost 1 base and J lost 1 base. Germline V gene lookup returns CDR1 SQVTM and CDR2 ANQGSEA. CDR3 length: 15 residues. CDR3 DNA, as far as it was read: TGCAGCGTTGAAGGGGGGGGAGTCCTCCAAGAGACC. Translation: CSVEGGGVLQET. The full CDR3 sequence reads CSVEGGGVLQETQYF.

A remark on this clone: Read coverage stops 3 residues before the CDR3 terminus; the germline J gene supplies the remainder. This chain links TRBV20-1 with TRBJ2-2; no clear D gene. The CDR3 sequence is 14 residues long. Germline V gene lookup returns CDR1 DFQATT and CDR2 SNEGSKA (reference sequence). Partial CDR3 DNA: TGCAGTGCTAGGGTGGGCCCCCTTAATTCACCG. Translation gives CSARVGPLNSP. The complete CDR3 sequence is CSARVGPLNSPLFF.

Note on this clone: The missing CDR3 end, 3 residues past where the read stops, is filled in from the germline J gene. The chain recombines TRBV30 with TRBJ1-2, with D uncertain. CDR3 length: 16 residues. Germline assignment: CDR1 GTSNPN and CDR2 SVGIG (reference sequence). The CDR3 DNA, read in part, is TGTGCCTGGAGTGCCCCCCTAGCGGGAATTTACAATGAC. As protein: CAWSAPLAGIYND. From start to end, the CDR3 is CAWSAPLAGIYNDYTF.

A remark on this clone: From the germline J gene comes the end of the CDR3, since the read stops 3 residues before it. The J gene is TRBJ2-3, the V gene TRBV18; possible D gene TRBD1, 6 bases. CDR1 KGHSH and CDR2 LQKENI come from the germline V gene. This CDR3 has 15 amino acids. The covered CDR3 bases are TGTGCCAGCTCACCACCGGGGGCTAACCTAGGGACG. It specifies CASSPPGANLGT. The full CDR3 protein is CASSPPGANLGTQYF.